This T cell receptor beta chain was sequenced during a study of T cell repertoires in cytomegalovirus infection. Study summary: Carrying CMV and the relevant HLA type showed in public TCR beta signatures. The study's findings and limits: Cumulative frequency of public TCR beta families picked out carriers of CMV plus the relevant HLA. The study found HLA-C-restricted CMV-specific TCR beta clonotypes dominating the ex vivo response.

This clonotype was observed at least ten times. Its antigen is unknown. TCRdb analysed the reads with MiXCR anew, one entry per CDR3 protein. Seen here are 250,000 or so distinct CDR3 sequences, less than 9.5% observed once, and the top ten hold roughly 16%. Looked up from germline, CDR1 is GTSNPN and CDR2 is SVGIG (reference sequence). With 1 base clipped from V and 5 bases from J, the junction kept 13 bases outside the gene matches. The CDR3 covers 16 residues. This receptor was identified in a human donor in good health (CMV status not recorded). Some clones in this sample may be carry-over from other donors' samples. Sequencing was performed on PBMCs. This chain joins TRBV30 and TRBJ2-7; 8 positions agree with TRBD1. The CDR3 loop is CAWSALWSGQGHEQYF. Here the CDR3 DNA reads TGTGCCTGGAGTGCCCTTTGGTCCGGACAGGGCCACGAGCAGTACTTC. Full variable domain (missing parts from reference TRBV30 and TRBJ2-7): SQTIHQWPATLVQPVGSPLSLECTVEGTSNPNLYWYRQAAGRGLQLLFYSVGIGQISSEVPQNLSASRPQDRQFILSSKKLLLSDSGFYLCAWSALWSGQGHEQYFGPGTRLTVT.